The clone carrying this T cell receptor beta chain was seen repeatedly, ten times or more. This sample was included in a study of T cells in Graves' hyperthyroidism and ophthalmopathy. RNA transcripts yielded amplified TCR beta CDR3 regions. HTBI primers drove first-round RT-PCR of the TCR CDR3. TCRdb reanalysed the multiplex PCR reads using MiXCR and keeps one entry per CDR3 protein. The sample lists about 360,000 distinct CDR3 sequences; over 10% were seen once. This CDR3 comprises 13 residues. Between the trimmed V and J ends, which lost 1 base and 4 bases, there was a span of 5 bases. V gene TRBV12-3 or TRBV12-4 combines with J gene TRBJ2-1, with unresolved D. The TCR comes from a woman aged 18-35 years with Graves' hyperthyroidism. The specimen sequenced was blood. The CDR3 DNA reads as TGTGCCAGCAGTTTAGGAAGATACAATGAGCAGTTCTTC. Translated: CASSLGRYNEQFF.